This TCR beta chain was captured by sequencing in a study of PD-1 blockade in classical Hodgkin lymphoma. About this clone itself: Its antigen is not identified.

The time point here: cycle 4 day 1 (C4D1), after five to seven weeks of nivolumab. With no exception, relapse followed autologous stem cell transplantation in all patients, and brentuximab vedotin exposure varied. Study-level results: Newly diagnosed patients had baseline TCR diversity that was reportedly lower than that of healthy donors. CD4+ TCR diversity, unlike CD8+, climbed significantly by C4D1.

Between the trimmed V and J ends, which lost 0 bases and 6 bases, there was a span of 21 bases. The CDR3 spans 18 residues. Germline V gene lookup returns CDR1 LNHNV and CDR2 YYDKDF (reference sequence). Assay used: immunoSEQ multiplex PCR; TCRdb lists only in-frame clones, some missing. The sample has tens of thousands of clones; nearly 90% are singletons. This specimen was peripheral blood mononuclear cells (PBMCs), taken before the fourth cycle of nivolumab. The chain links TRBV15 to TRBJ1-5; weak D call: TRBD1 (6 bases). The source of this sequence is a human donor with classical Hodgkin lymphoma. The CDR3 region has the DNA TGTGCCACCAGCAGAGATCCGGGGGCAGGCACCAGGAGTCAGCCCCAGCATTTT. This encodes CATSRDPGAGTRSQPQHF.